One T cell receptor (beta chain) is described in this entry. What it recognizes is unknown. This sample stems from a study of T cell repertoires in cytomegalovirus infection. Study details: The authors relied on CMV epitopes, both recently identified HLA-C-restricted and well-studied HLA-B-restricted. TCR beta signatures that were public indicated CMV infection and matching HLA type. Whole-study findings and limits: The study found HLA-C-restricted CMV-specific TCR beta clonotypes dominating the ex vivo response. Accumulated public TCR beta family frequency recognized individuals carrying CMV together with the relevant HLA.

TCRdb re-derived calls from the reads in MiXCR, one entry per CDR3 protein. Of roughly 90,000 distinct CDR3 sequences detected, approximately 32% appear once; the ten largest clones hold 71%. V was clipped by 4 bases and J by 0 bases, with 9 bases between them. The CDR3 has 15 residues. Germline lookup yields CDR1 MGHRA and CDR2 YSYEKL. The J gene is TRBJ1-4, the V gene TRBV4-1; D remains ambiguous. Source: CD8+ T cells from cultured PBMCs, taken from culture after CMV antigen stimulation. The receptor's source is a human donor in good health (CMV status not recorded). Some clones in this sample may be carry-over from other donors' samples. CDR3 coding DNA: TGCGCCAGCAGCCCAATAGGAACAACTAATGAAAAACTGTTTTTT. Translating it yields CASSPIGTTNEKLFF.